The 21 T cell receptor beta chains listed next were all sequenced from one sample in a study of cytomegalovirus exposure and HLA in healthy donors. Researchers ran the PCR with 60 Vbeta and 13 Jbeta primers. Some clones are missing from TCRdb's copy, which holds only in-frame ones; the method was immunoSEQ multiplex PCR. This sample carries around 120,000 clones, about 80% of them seen once, and the ten largest clones take 30%. The specimen was PBMCs. These receptors originate from a man between 60 and 70 years old in good health and CMV-seropositive.

The rearrangement uses TRBV5-5 and TRBJ2-2, with 8 bases matching TRBD1. The CDR3 is 18 amino acids. Germline values: CDR1 SGHKS, CDR2 YYEKEE (reference sequence). Trimming removed 4 bases from V and 0 bases from J; junction bases left unmatched: 11. In nucleotides, the CDR3 is TGTGCCAGCAGCCCCCTCCTCGGACAGGGAACGAACACCGGGGAGCTGTTTTTT. It yields the protein CASSPLLGQGTNTGELFF.

CDR3 DNA sequence: TGTGCCAGCAGCCCGTACATTAATGAAAAACTGTTTTTT. It encodes CASSPYINEKLFF. The chain employs TRBV7-2 and TRBJ1-4; D call uncertain. V lost 5 bases and J lost 4, with 8 bases in between. In germline, CDR1 is SGHTA, CDR2 FQGNSA. The CDR3 is made up of 13 amino acids.

The chain links TRBV25-1 to TRBJ2-5; 7 bases match TRBD2. The J call may be in error: the DNA end matches TRBJ2-7 better. The CDR3 runs 13 residues. Germline values: CDR1 MGHDK, CDR2 SYGVNS. CDR3 in amino acids: CASSPLGLSEQYF. The CDR3 nucleotides are TGTGCCAGCAGTCCTTTGGGACTATCCGAGCAGTACTTC.

The V call is TRBV11-2, the J call TRBJ2-1; weak D call: TRBD2 (6 bases). The V gene's germline CDR1 is SGHAT and CDR2 FQNNGV. This CDR3 is built from 15 residues. V dropped 5 bases and J dropped 7 bases, with 18 bases sitting between them. The CDR3 protein is CASSPRAGQTNEQFF. The CDR3 coding sequence is TGTGCCAGCAGCCCCCGGGCGGGGCAAACTAATGAGCAGTTCTTC.

The CDR3 nucleotides read TGTGCCAGTTTCGGGACTAGGAACAATGAGCAGTTCTTC. As protein: CASFGTRNNEQFF. V and J are TRBV19 and TRBJ2-1, with 8 bases matching TRBD2. The trim removed 8 bases at V and 5 bases at J, leaving 5 bases unmatched. The length of the CDR3 is 13 residues. The germline CDR1 and CDR2 sequences are LNHDA and SQIVND (reference sequence).

V and J are TRBV5-1 and TRBJ2-7; 7 nucleotides match TRBD2. The trim removed 4 bases at V and 6 bases at J, leaving 13 bases unmatched. The CDR3 is 15 residues long. Germline V gene data show CDR1 as SGHRS and CDR2 as YFSETQ. The CDR3 is CASSRDSGTTTEQYF. DNA for the CDR3: TGCGCCAGCAGCCGGGACTCGGGGACTACCACCGAGCAGTACTTC.

This chain joins TRBV7-9 and TRBJ1-1; D may be TRBD1 (6 bases). The CDR3 consists of 14 residues. CDR1 and CDR2 from the germline V gene are SEHNR and FQNEAQ (reference sequence). Trimming took 4 bases from V and 5 from J, leaving 14 bases between them. The CDR3 bases are TGTGCCAGCAGCTCGCTGGGGGCCCATACTGAAGCTTTCTTT. Its protein is CASSSLGAHTEAFF.

The count of this clone is one. The V and J genes are TRBV5-1 and TRBJ2-5; 10 bases align to TRBD1. The CDR3 runs to 13 residues. The junction had 2 bases not matched to a gene; V was cut back by 4 bases and J by 5 bases. The germline gives CDR1 SGHRS, CDR2 YFSETQ. CDR3 sequence: CASSGTGVETQYF. The CDR3, as DNA: TGCGCCAGCAGCGGGACAGGGGTTGAGACCCAGTACTTC.

V usage is TRBV5-4 and J usage is TRBJ2-7; 9 bases line up with TRBD1. CDR1 is SGHNT, CDR2 YYREEE, per germline (reference sequence). The CDR3 has 16 amino acids. With 0 bases clipped from V and 3 bases from J, the junction kept 7 bases outside the gene matches. The CDR3 loop reads CASSLGGTGWGYEQYF. CDR3 DNA sequence: TGTGCCAGCAGCTTGGGGGGGACAGGGTGGGGCTACGAGCAGTACTTC.

The chain is built from TRBV10-2 and TRBJ1-1, with unresolved D. CDR1 and CDR2 (germline): WSHSY, SAAADI. The CDR3 spans 13 residues. The V and J ends lost 2 bases and 3 bases respectively, with 7 bases between them. CDR3 amino acids: CASSENTYTEAFF. In DNA, the CDR3 is TGCGCCAGCAGTGAGAACACCTACACTGAAGCTTTCTTT.

This clone has a handful of counts. This sample includes further DNA sequences coding for the same CDR3. The chain joins TRBV27 to TRBJ1-1, with 10 bases aligning to TRBD1. V shed 4 bases, J shed 1 base, and the junction held 3 bases outside the gene matches. The germline V gene encodes CDR1 MNHEY and CDR2 SMNVEV (reference sequence). The CDR3 is 15 amino acids. The CDR3 DNA reads as TGTGCCAGCAGTTCCCGGACAGGGGGGAACACTGAAGCTTTCTTT. It encodes CASSSRTGGNTEAFF.

The rearrangement links TRBV11-2 to TRBJ2-3; the D gene is possibly TRBD1 (6 bases). The CDR3 spans 14 residues. The germline V gene encodes CDR1 SGHAT and CDR2 FQNNGV. With 6 bases removed from V and 3 bases from J, the gap between germline ends came to 13 bases. The CDR3 loop is CASRPGHLTDTQYF. The DNA of the CDR3 is TGTGCCAGCAGGCCGGGACATTTAACAGATACGCAGTATTTT.

This clone has more than one count but fewer than ten. The V and J genes are TRBV2 and TRBJ2-3; 10 nucleotides agree with TRBD2. V was pared by 5 bases and J by 3 bases, with 8 bases of the junction left unmatched. The CDR3 loop spans 16 amino acids. Germline V CDR1 and CDR2: SNHLY, FYNNEI. The CDR3 reads CASSTGAGGVTDTQYF. The CDR3 DNA reads TGTGCCAGCAGTACCGGAGCGGGGGGGGTGACAGATACGCAGTATTTT.

The CDR3, as DNA: TGTGCCAGTATACGGACAGGCCTCTCTGGAAACACCATATATTTT. Its protein product is CASIRTGLSGNTIYF. The chain has TRBV19 and TRBJ1-3; 7 bases align to TRBD1. The CDR3 extends over 15 amino acids. V shed 7 bases, J shed 0 bases, and the junction held 6 bases outside the gene matches. CDR1 is LNHDA, CDR2 SQIVND, per germline (reference sequence).

The V call is TRBV4-1, the J call TRBJ1-1; 12 bases are a match to TRBD1. Trimming at V came to 7 bases and at J to 1 base, leaving 10 bases not matched to a gene. Germline CDR1 reads MGHRA; CDR2 reads YSYEKL. The CDR3 extends over 17 amino acids. The CDR3 loop is CASTPGQGANQNTEAFF. The CDR3 nucleotides are TGCGCCAGCACCCCGGGACAGGGGGCTAATCAGAACACTGAAGCTTTCTTT.

The V gene is TRBV7-2, the J gene TRBJ1-2; 9 positions match TRBD1. J was trimmed by 8 bases and V by 1 base; bases with no gene match: 11. This CDR3 is 16 amino acids long. CDR1 is SGHTA and CDR2 is FQGNSA in the germline V gene. The CDR3 loop is CASSLGSTGGAGGYTF. The CDR3 bases are TGTGCCAGCAGCTTAGGGTCTACAGGGGGCGCCGGAGGCTACACCTTC.

The chain couples TRBV5-4 to TRBJ2-7; 8 bases are shared with TRBD1. V lost 2 bases and J lost 3; bases outside the gene matches: 7. This CDR3 contains 15 residues. Germline CDR1 SGHNT, CDR2 YYREEE (reference sequence). The chain's CDR3 is CASSLAKDRDYEQYF. As DNA, the CDR3 is TGTGCCAGCAGCTTAGCTAAGGACAGGGACTACGAGCAGTACTTC.

The CDR3 region is CASSPGQGGQETQYF. For the CDR3, the DNA is TGTGCCAGCAGTCCGGGACAGGGGGGGCAAGAGACCCAGTACTTC. V usage is TRBV28 and J usage is TRBJ2-5; 11 nucleotides agree with TRBD1. V trimming: 5 bases; J trimming: 2 bases; junction bases outside the gene matches: 4. The CDR3 covers 15 residues. The germline gives CDR1 MDHEN, CDR2 SYDVKM.

This clone has more than one count but fewer than ten. This chain uses TRBV5-6 with TRBJ2-7, with TRBD2 identical over 8 bases. Germline-derived CDR1 and CDR2 are SGHDT and YYEEEE. The CDR3 loop spans 13 amino acids. V dropped 4 bases and J dropped 2; count of bases not matched to a gene: 2. CDR3 nucleotide sequence: TGTGCCAGCAGCCCCGGGAGGGCCTACGAGCAGTACTTC. Amino acids: CASSPGRAYEQYF.

The chain uses TRBV6-5 and TRBJ1-1, with a possible D match to TRBD1 (6 bases). The CDR3 has 14 amino acids. Germline lookup yields CDR1 MNHEY and CDR2 SVGAGI. The ends were cut back, 6 bases at V and 2 bases at J, with 13 bases in the middle. CDR3 coding DNA: TGTGCCAGCAGCCCCAGGGGAGCTAACACTGAAGCTTTCTTT. It translates to CASSPRGANTEAFF.

The chain links TRBV19 to TRBJ2-6; D uncertain. Germline values: CDR1 LNHDA, CDR2 SQIVND (reference sequence). The CDR3 has 14 amino acids. V was cut by 4 bases and J by 0 bases, with 4 bases left in between. The CDR3 nucleotides are TGTGCCAGTAGTACTAGCTCTGGGGCCAACGTCCTGACTTTC. Its translation: CASSTSSGANVLTF.